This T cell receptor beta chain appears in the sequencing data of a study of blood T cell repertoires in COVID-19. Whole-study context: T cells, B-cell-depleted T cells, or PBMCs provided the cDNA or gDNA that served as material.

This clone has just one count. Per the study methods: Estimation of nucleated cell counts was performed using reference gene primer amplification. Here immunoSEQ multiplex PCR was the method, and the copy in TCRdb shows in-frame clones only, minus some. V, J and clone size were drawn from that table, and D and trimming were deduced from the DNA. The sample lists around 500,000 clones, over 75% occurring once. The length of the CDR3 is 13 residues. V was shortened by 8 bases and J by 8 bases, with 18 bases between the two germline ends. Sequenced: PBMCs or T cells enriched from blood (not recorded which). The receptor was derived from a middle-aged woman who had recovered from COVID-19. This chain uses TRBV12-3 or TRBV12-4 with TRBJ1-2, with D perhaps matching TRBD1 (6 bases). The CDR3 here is CASGPSTGTGYTF. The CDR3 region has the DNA TGTGCCAGCGGACCAAGTACAGGGACGGGCTACACCTTC.